Each of the 32 T cell receptor beta chains below was sequenced from the same sample in a study of cytomegalovirus exposure and HLA in healthy donors. PCR was performed using 60 Vbeta and 13 Jbeta primers. Data came from immunoSEQ multiplex PCR; TCRdb stores just in-frame clones and leaves some out. The repertoire holds around 140,000 clones, with about 78% as singletons. The material sequenced was PBMCs. The receptors stem from a female donor in good health and CMV-seronegative.

CDR3 bases: TGTGCCAGCAGCTTAGTGGCGGGAGAGAAAAAAAATGAGCAGTTCTTC. Amino acids: CASSLVAGEKKNEQFF. The rearrangement joins TRBV11-2 to TRBJ2-1; 7 bases agree with TRBD2. The germline V gene encodes CDR1 SGHAT and CDR2 FQNNGV. The V and J ends lost 1 base and 7 bases, in that order; junction bases with no gene match: 10. The CDR3 is 16 residues long.

The chain joins TRBV29-1 to TRBJ2-1; 9 bases fit TRBD2. The CDR3 length is 16 residues. Per the germline V gene, CDR1 is SQVTM and CDR2 is ANQGSEA. V was pared by 4 bases and J by 0 bases, with 7 bases of the junction left unmatched. DNA for the CDR3: TGCAGCGTTGGAGCGGCGGGAGGGAGCTCCTACAATGAGCAGTTCTTC. It specifies CSVGAAGGSSYNEQFF.

This clone appeared once. This rearrangement joins TRBV10-3 to TRBJ1-2; D unclear. CDR1 is ENHRY and CDR2 is SYGVKD in the germline V gene. V was shortened by 0 bases and J by 5 bases, with 16 bases between the two germline ends. There are 16 residues in the CDR3. This CDR3 is CAISESTALRWYGYTF. In DNA form, the CDR3 reads TGTGCCATCAGTGAGTCGACGGCATTGCGGTGGTATGGCTACACCTTC.

The chain joins TRBV30 to TRBJ2-7; no clear D gene. Deletions cut 3 bases from V and 0 bases from J, with 12 bases between. Germline lookup yields CDR1 GTSNPN and CDR2 SVGIG (reference sequence). The CDR3 totals 14 residues. This CDR3 is CAWRDAQISYEQYF. As DNA, the CDR3 is TGTGCCTGGAGGGATGCACAGATCTCCTACGAGCAGTACTTC.

The J gene is TRBJ2-3, the V gene TRBV9, with D perhaps matching TRBD2 (5 bases). The CDR3 length is 16 residues. Germline V CDR1 and CDR2: SGDLS, YYNGEE. V was shortened by 1 base and J by 2 bases, with 14 bases between the two germline ends. CDR3 in amino acids: CASSVLATHLTDTQYF. Here the CDR3 DNA reads TGTGCCAGCAGCGTATTAGCGACCCATCTCACAGATACGCAGTATTTT.

V and J are TRBV4-2 and TRBJ1-6, with D unclear. The CDR3 length is 15 residues. The ends were cut back, 3 bases at V and 10 bases at J, with 16 bases in the middle. In germline, CDR1 is LGHNA, CDR2 YNFKEQ. The CDR3 region has the DNA TGTGCCAGCAGCCATGTTGCAGGTGAGACGTCACCCCTCCACTTT. It is translated as CASSHVAGETSPLHF.

This chain uses TRBV28 with TRBJ1-1; 7 bases are shared with TRBD1. The CDR3 has 17 residues. Germline values: CDR1 MDHEN, CDR2 SYDVKM. Unmatched junction bases numbered 17, after V lost 6 bases and J lost 4 bases. The CDR3 bases are TGTGCCAGCAGAAAACCCTGGACAGGTATGATGTTCACTGAAGCTTTCTTT. It codes for CASRKPWTGMMFTEAFF.

The chain combines TRBV7-9 with TRBJ1-2; D unclear. The CDR3 spans 13 residues. Trimming removed 1 base from V and 2 bases from J, with 5 bases in between. Germline loops: CDR1 SEHNR, CDR2 FQNEAQ (reference sequence). Here the CDR3 reads CASSLDSNYGYTF. For the CDR3, the DNA is TGTGCCAGCAGCTTAGACAGCAACTATGGCTACACCTTC.

The chain has TRBV10-3 and TRBJ2-7; 10 bases map to TRBD1. CDR3 length: 16 amino acids. The V segment lost 4 bases and the J segment 7 bases; nucleotides outside the gene matches: 13. Germline CDR1 ENHRY, CDR2 SYGVKD. The CDR3 loop reads CAISGTGGRGLGEQYF. The DNA of the CDR3 is TGTGCCATCAGTGGGACAGGGGGTCGGGGACTCGGAGAGCAGTACTTC.

The chain is built from TRBV27 and TRBJ1-4; TRBD1 agrees at 10 bases. Germline trimming cut 4 bases from V and 8 bases from J; bases unmatched to any gene: 13. CDR1 and CDR2 (germline): MNHEY, SMNVEV (reference sequence). The CDR3 has 17 amino acids. In nucleotides, the CDR3 is TGTGCCAGCAGTTCTGTCGGGTTAAGGACAGGGGGAGAAAAACTGTTTTTT. Translated, it gives CASSSVGLRTGGEKLFF.

The rearrangement uses TRBV2 and TRBJ2-7; 9 bases map to TRBD1. Trimming took 3 bases from V and 2 from J; bases not matched to a gene: 11. In germline, CDR1 is SNHLY, CDR2 FYNNEI. The CDR3 loop spans 17 amino acids. The CDR3 DNA reads as TGTGCCAGCAGTGATTTTCATTGGGGACAGGGAACCTACGAGCAGTACTTC. Protein product: CASSDFHWGQGTYEQYF.

The genes are TRBV28 and TRBJ1-4; no reliable D call. Germline CDR1 reads MDHEN; CDR2 reads SYDVKM. The CDR3 runs 16 residues. V was shortened by 3 bases and J by 4 bases, with 15 bases between the two germline ends. CDR3 DNA sequence: TGTGCCAGCAGTTTGCCCCCCTTTCGGGTTAATGAAAAACTGTTTTTT. Translating gives CASSLPPFRVNEKLFF.

The rearrangement joins TRBV9 to TRBJ2-1; 11 bases match TRBD2. The germline CDR1 and CDR2 sequences are SGDLS and YYNGEE. CDR3 length equals 15 residues. Trimming took 3 bases from V and 6 from J; bases not matched to a gene: 5. CDR3 protein: CASSDSGTSGNEQFF. In nucleotides, the CDR3 is TGTGCCAGCAGCGACTCCGGGACTAGCGGCAATGAGCAGTTCTTC.

The V call is TRBV13, the J call TRBJ1-2, with a weak D call TRBD1 (6 bases). Between the trimmed V and J ends, which lost 3 bases and 7 bases, there was a span of 21 bases. Germline CDR1 PRHDT, CDR2 FYEKMQ (reference sequence). CDR3 length equals 16 residues. The CDR3 sequence: CASSFVRERGASGYTF. The CDR3 DNA is TGTGCCAGCAGCTTCGTTCGGGAGCGGGGGGCAAGTGGCTACACCTTC.

CDR3 nucleotide sequence: TGTGCCAGCAGCTTGGTCCTTGTTGATGAGCAGTTCTTC. Protein sequence: CASSLVLVDEQFF. This rearrangement joins TRBV5-4 to TRBJ2-1; D unclear. Trimming stripped 0 bases from V and 8 bases from J, with 9 bases between. From germline, CDR1 is SGHNT and CDR2 YYREEE (reference sequence). The CDR3 sequence is 13 residues long.

This clone was observed a handful of times. This rearrangement joins TRBV5-1 to TRBJ2-2; D is possibly TRBD1 (5 bases). Germline CDR1 and CDR2: SGHRS and YFSETQ. This CDR3 contains 15 residues. Between the trimmed V and J ends, which lost 2 bases and 4 bases, there was a span of 12 bases. The CDR3 region has the DNA TGCGCCAGCAGCTTCCCCGGAGACAGCACCGGGGAGCTGTTTTTT. Translated: CASSFPGDSTGELFF. Full variable domain (rest looked up from reference TRBV5-1 and TRBJ2-2): KAGVTQTPRYLIKTRGQQVTLSCSPISGHRSVSWYQQTPGQGLQFLFEYFSETQRNKGNFPGRFSGRQFSNSRSEMNVSTLELGDSALYLCASSFPGDSTGELFFGEGSRLTVL.

This rearrangement joins TRBV9 to TRBJ2-2; unclear D gene. V lost 0 bases to trimming and J lost 8 bases, with 5 bases between them. Germline V gives CDR1 SGDLS, CDR2 YYNGEE. This CDR3 region has 12 residues. CDR3 region: CASSVVGGELFF. The CDR3 coding sequence is TGTGCCAGCAGCGTAGTCGGGGGGGAGCTGTTTTTT.

This chain joins TRBV6-5 and TRBJ1-1; D is unclear. Trimming stripped 7 bases from V and 4 bases from J, with 13 bases between. Germline CDR1 reads MNHEY; CDR2 reads SVGAGI. The CDR3 covers 13 residues. The CDR3 sequence is CASTLPGSTEAFF. The CDR3 nucleotides read TGTGCCAGCACCCTACCGGGGAGCACTGAAGCTTTCTTT.

The rearrangement uses TRBV5-1 and TRBJ2-5; 8 bases match TRBD2. Trimming removed 4 bases from V and 5 bases from J; junction bases left unmatched: 7. The CDR3 contains 14 residues. Germline V gene lookup returns CDR1 SGHRS and CDR2 YFSETQ. DNA for the CDR3: TGCGCCAGCAGCCCCTCCGGGGGGGATGAGACCCAGTACTTC. Its protein is CASSPSGGDETQYF.

The chain employs TRBV1 and TRBJ2-2; the D call of TRBD2 is as the table states it, not checked on the DNA. TRBV1 is a listed pseudogene. The CDR3 spans 15 residues. The CDR3 is CTSSGGDGGTGELFF. The CDR3 DNA follows: TGCACCAGCAGCGGCGGGGACGGGGGCACCGGGGAGCTGTTTTTT.

The rearrangement uses TRBV5-1 and TRBJ2-5, with D tentatively TRBD1 (5 bases). V was trimmed by 5 bases and J by 1 base, leaving 12 bases between them. The CDR3 runs to 14 residues. Per the germline V gene, CDR1 is SGHRS and CDR2 is YFSETQ. The CDR3 DNA reads TGCGCCAGCAGGTTCAGGGTTGCCCAAGAGACCCAGTACTTC. It translates to CASRFRVAQETQYF. Based on the CDR3 plus reference TRBV5-1 and TRBJ2-5, the full variable domain is KAGVTQTPRYLIKTRGQQVTLSCSPISGHRSVSWYQQTPGQGLQFLFEYFSETQRNKGNFPGRFSGRQFSNSRSEMNVSTLELGDSALYLCASRFRVAQETQYFGPGTRLLVL.

V gene TRBV29-1 combines with J gene TRBJ2-5, with 7 nucleotides matching TRBD2. CDR3 size: 17 residues. Trimming cost V 5 bases and J 5 bases; bases outside gene matches: 20. Germline-derived CDR1 and CDR2 are SQVTM and ANQGSEA. DNA of the CDR3: TGCAGCGTTACACCTGCCCTGACTGGCGGGAGTGGGGAGACCCAGTACTTC. As protein: CSVTPALTGGSGETQYF.

In regard to this clone: A junction end diverges from the germline sequence, so it may reflect a read error. V gene TRBV6-1 combines with J gene TRBJ1-3, with TRBD1 matching 7 bases. There are 13 residues in the CDR3. Per germline, CDR1 MNHNS and CDR2 SASEGT. Written as DNA, the CDR3 is TGTGCCAGCCGTGACAGGGCCGGAGACACCATATATTTT. As protein: CASRDRAGDTIYF.

This chain connects TRBV29-1 to TRBJ2-1; D is perhaps TRBD1 (8 bases). The CDR3 covers 12 residues. V lost 7 bases, J lost 10 bases, and 17 bases lay in between. CDR1 is SQVTM and CDR2 is ANQGSEA in the germline V gene. The CDR3 nucleotides are TGCAGCGGCAAAACAGGGGGAGGGGAGCAGTTCTTC. It translates to CSGKTGGGEQFF.

This chain connects TRBV28 to TRBJ2-7; TRBD1 is a possible D gene (6 bases). From germline, CDR1 is MDHEN and CDR2 SYDVKM. V lost 5 bases and J lost 3, with 14 bases in between. The CDR3 has 14 residues. CDR3 region: CASSPVDRIYEQYF. The CDR3 nucleotides are TGTGCCAGCAGTCCAGTGGACAGAATCTACGAGCAGTACTTC.

As DNA, the CDR3 is TGTGCCAGTAGTATCGGCAGGGCGAACGAGCAGTACTTC. Its protein is CASSIGRANEQYF. The chain employs TRBV19 and TRBJ2-7, with a tentative D call TRBD1 (5 bases). The CDR3 length is 13 residues. Trimming removed 3 bases from V and 5 bases from J, with 11 bases in between. Germline CDR1 is LNHDA and CDR2 is SQIVND (reference sequence).

The chain joins TRBV7-2 to TRBJ2-7; TRBD2 matches 7 bases. The germline V gene has CDR1 SGHTA and CDR2 FQGNSA. Germline trimming cut 7 bases from V and 1 base from J; bases unmatched to any gene: 7. The length of the CDR3 is 14 residues. DNA for the CDR3: TGTGCCAGCACCAGTAGCGGGCTATCCTACGAGCAGTACTTC. This gives the protein CASTSSGLSYEQYF.

This sequence joins TRBV5-1 and TRBJ1-5; no reliable D call. The CDR3 covers 13 residues. The V end lost 2 bases, the J end lost 5 bases, and 8 bases lay between the germline ends. Per the germline V gene, CDR1 is SGHRS and CDR2 is YFSETQ. In nucleotides, the CDR3 is TGCGCCAGCAGCTTAGCTGTAGATCAGCCCCAGCATTTT. This gives the protein CASSLAVDQPQHF. The complete variable domain, with remaining parts taken from reference TRBV5-1 and TRBJ1-5, reads KAGVTQTPRYLIKTRGQQVTLSCSPISGHRSVSWYQQTPGQGLQFLFEYFSETQRNKGNFPGRFSGRQFSNSRSEMNVSTLELGDSALYLCASSLAVDQPQHFGDGTRLSIL.

The chain is built from TRBV19 and TRBJ2-7; TRBD1 matches at 9 bases. This CDR3 is built from 14 residues. CDR1 and CDR2 from the germline V gene are LNHDA and SQIVND (reference sequence). The ends lost 8 bases at V and 3 bases at J; junction bases unmatched: 8. CDR3 nucleotides: TGTGCCAGTCCCGTCCGGGACAGGGACTACGAGCAGTACTTC. It specifies CASPVRDRDYEQYF.

The chain couples TRBV7-2 to TRBJ2-5; 12 bases agree with TRBD2. The germline gives CDR1 SGHTA, CDR2 FQGNSA. The CDR3 is made up of 13 amino acids. J lost 4 bases, V lost 6 bases, and 0 bases had no gene match. CDR3 bases: TGTGCCAGCAGACTAGCGGGAGGAGAGACCCAGTACTTC. Translated: CASRLAGGETQYF. Variable domain in full (rest from reference TRBV7-2 and TRBJ2-5): GAGVSQSPSNKVTEKGKDVELRCDPISGHTALYWYRQSLGQGLEFLIYFQGNSAPDKSGLPSDRFSAERTGGSVSTLTIQRTQQEDSAVYLCASRLAGGETQYFGPGTRLLVL.

This clone was observed a few times. The rearrangement joins TRBV7-8 to TRBJ2-5, with 9 bases identical to TRBD1. The J call may not be correct, given that the DNA end is closer to TRBJ2-7. The CDR3 covers 14 residues. CDR1 is SGHVS and CDR2 is FQNEAQ in the germline V gene. The CDR3 region is CASSWGTGSDEQYF. DNA of the CDR3: TGTGCCAGCAGCTGGGGGACAGGGAGCGACGAGCAGTACTTC.

The V call is TRBV2, the J call TRBJ2-7, with a tentative D call TRBD2 (6 bases). Germline V CDR1 and CDR2: SNHLY, FYNNEI. The CDR3 runs 14 residues. V was shortened by 10 bases and J by 7 bases, with 23 bases between the two germline ends. The CDR3 DNA is TGTGCCACCTCGCGGGACGGCGGCTGGGGGGAGCAGTACTTC. This codes for CATSRDGGWGEQYF.